One sample yielded the 24 T cell receptor beta chains listed below, sequenced in a study of T-cell reconstitution after alpha-beta-depleted transplantation in children. The library targeted TCRbeta and was prepared with unique molecular identifiers. TCRdb analysed the PCR reads with MiXCR anew, one entry per CDR3 protein. The repertoire holds around 800,000 distinct CDR3 sequences, roughly 16% seen once, with just under 5% in the top ten. The specimen comprised PBMCs, mostly from graft donor cells, sampled 360 days after TCRalphabeta/CD19-depleted stem cell transplant. The origin of the receptors is a male patient aged 10 to 17 who had a stem cell transplant for acute lymphoblastic leukemia, so the T cells may come from the graft donor.

This clonotype turned up a few times. The chain carries TRBV7-9 and TRBJ1-2, with D hard to call. This CDR3 contains 13 residues. Germline V CDR1 and CDR2: SEHNR, FQNEAQ (reference sequence). V gave up 5 bases and J gave up 5 bases, with 12 bases separating them. In nucleotides, the CDR3 is TGTGCCAGCAGCCCCGAGGAGGGATATGGCTACACCTTC. This encodes CASSPEEGYGYTF.

V usage is TRBV12-3 or TRBV12-4 and J usage is TRBJ2-1; the D is unclear. Trimming removed 10 bases at V and 3 bases at J, with 10 bases between. The CDR3 is 12 amino acids. CDR3 protein: CATSFRYNEQFF. The CDR3 coding sequence is TGTGCCACTAGTTTCCGCTACAATGAGCAGTTCTTC.

This clonotype has at least ten counts. The chain carries TRBV12-3 or TRBV12-4 and TRBJ2-7; 8 bases map to TRBD1. Trimming at V came to 6 bases and at J to 2 bases, leaving 6 bases not matched to a gene. The length of the CDR3 is 14 residues. The CDR3 spells CASSRGTGTYEQYF. The CDR3 region has the DNA TGTGCCAGCAGCCGCGGGACAGGTACCTACGAGCAGTACTTC.

In this sample, this clonotype turned up a few times. DNA of the CDR3: TGTGCCAGCAGTGGAGGGGACAGGGGGCGCGGGGAGACCCAGTACTTC. Residues: CASSGGDRGRGETQYF. The chain is built from TRBV2 and TRBJ2-5; 12 bases map to TRBD1. Germline V CDR1 and CDR2: SNHLY, FYNNEI. CDR3 length: 16 amino acids. Germline trimming cut 4 bases from V and 5 bases from J; bases unmatched to any gene: 8.

This sequence joins TRBV5-1 and TRBJ2-2, with TRBD1 as a possible D gene (5 bases). The CDR3 runs to 16 residues. Germline CDR1 reads SGHRS; CDR2 reads YFSETQ. Trimming left V 7 bases short and J 0 bases short, with 16 bases between. CDR3 sequence: CASLGVTGANTGELFF. As DNA, the CDR3 is TGCGCCAGCTTAGGGGTGACCGGCGCGAACACCGGGGAGCTGTTTTTT.

The sample holds many counts of this clonotype. The V and J genes are TRBV5-1 and TRBJ2-1; D unresolved. From germline, CDR1 is SGHRS and CDR2 YFSETQ. This CDR3 has 15 residues. V was cut by 2 bases and J by 0 bases, with 9 bases left in between. CDR3 nucleotides: TGCGCCAGCAGCTTCCAGATTACCTCCTACAATGAGCAGTTCTTC. Translation gives CASSFQITSYNEQFF.

The chain couples TRBV6-1 to TRBJ2-5; D not resolved. The length of the CDR3 is 14 residues. CDR1 and CDR2 from the germline V gene are MNHNS and SASEGT. V lost 5 bases, J lost 1 base, and 11 bases lay in between. This CDR3 is CASSPNEPQETQYF. For the CDR3, the DNA is TGTGCCAGCAGTCCGAATGAGCCCCAAGAGACCCAGTACTTC.

This clonotype showed up just a few times. The chain is built from TRBV5-1 and TRBJ1-4; 9 nucleotides agree with TRBD1. There are 20 residues in the CDR3. CDR1 SGHRS and CDR2 YFSETQ come from the germline V gene. The trim removed 0 bases at V and 4 bases at J, leaving 16 bases unmatched. This CDR3 is CASSLAGFRSGTGNNEKLFF. The CDR3 nucleotides are TGCGCCAGCAGCTTGGCTGGGTTCCGTTCCGGGACAGGGAATAATGAAAAACTGTTTTTT. Full variable domain (remainder filled in from reference TRBV5-1 and TRBJ1-4): KAGVTQTPRYLIKTRGQQVTLSCSPISGHRSVSWYQQTPGQGLQFLFEYFSETQRNKGNFPGRFSGRQFSNSRSEMNVSTLELGDSALYLCASSLAGFRSGTGNNEKLFFGSGTQLSVL.

This clonotype has a count of ten or more. The chain carries TRBV5-1 and TRBJ2-7, with no clear D. Deletions cut 0 bases from V and 1 base from J, with 5 bases between. The CDR3 is made up of 13 amino acids. Germline V CDR1 and CDR2: SGHRS, YFSETQ. For the CDR3, the DNA is TGCGCCAGCAGCTTGGAGACTTCCTACGAGCAGTACTTC. It encodes CASSLETSYEQYF.

This chain links TRBV29-1 with TRBJ2-4; 7 nucleotides match TRBD1. CDR1 SQVTM and CDR2 ANQGSEA come from the germline V gene. V was clipped by 0 bases and J by 4 bases; unmatched bases: 12. The CDR3 consists of 17 residues. The CDR3: CSVEDRNRGVWKNIQYF. The CDR3 nucleotides read TGCAGCGTTGAAGATAGGAACAGGGGAGTTTGGAAAAACATTCAGTACTTC.

The chain carries TRBV7-2 and TRBJ2-3, with TRBD1 matching over 9 bases. Germline V gene data show CDR1 as SGHTA and CDR2 as FQGNSA. This CDR3 spans 16 amino acids. V was clipped by 1 base and J by 2 bases; unmatched bases: 4. The CDR3 DNA is TGTGCCAGCAGCTTAGGGACAGGGGTGATCACAGATACGCAGTATTTT. This sequence encodes CASSLGTGVITDTQYF.

The CDR3 DNA follows: TGTGCCAGCAGCCTGGGGCAGGGGAAGGGCAATGAGCAGTTCTTC. Translating gives CASSLGQGKGNEQFF. The chain is built from TRBV7-6 and TRBJ2-1; TRBD1 is a possible D gene (6 bases). Per germline, CDR1 SGHVS and CDR2 FNYEAQ. The CDR3 spans 15 residues. V was clipped by 5 bases and J by 6 bases, with 17 bases between them. Using reference TRBV7-6 and TRBJ2-1 for the parts outside the CDR3, the full variable domain is GAGVSQSPRYKVTKRGQDVALRCDPISGHVSLYWYRQALGQGPEFLTYFNYEAQQDKSGLPNDRFSAERPEGSISTLTIQRTEQRDSAMYRCASSLGQGKGNEQFFGPGTRLTVL.

Only a few counts were recorded for this clonotype. J is TRBJ1-1 and V is TRBV28, with D perhaps TRBD1 (5 bases). V shed 1 base and J shed 0 bases, with 12 bases lying between them. The CDR3 is 16 residues long. Germline CDR1 reads MDHEN; CDR2 reads SYDVKM. The CDR3 spells CASSLFRGGMNTEAFF. For the CDR3, the DNA is TGTGCCAGCAGTTTATTTCGCGGGGGGATGAACACTGAAGCTTTCTTT.

This clonotype has a handful of counts. This chain uses TRBV12-3 or TRBV12-4 with TRBJ1-2; TRBD1 agrees at 7 bases. V lost 6 bases to trimming and J lost 4 bases; unmatched junction nucleotides: 8. The CDR3 loop spans 14 amino acids. The CDR3 DNA sequence: TGTGCCAGCAGAAGACAGGGAACTACCTATGGCTACACCTTC. It translates to CASRRQGTTYGYTF.

This clonotype came up many times. The rearrangement uses TRBV28 and TRBJ2-7; maybe TRBD2 (5 bases). From germline, CDR1 is MDHEN and CDR2 SYDVKM. The CDR3 contains 13 residues. V lost 9 bases and J lost 2, with 14 bases in between. Written as DNA, the CDR3 is TGTGCCAGTTGGAGGAGGTTTCCCTACGAGCAGTACTTC. Translation: CASWRRFPYEQYF.

This sequence joins TRBV3-1 and TRBJ2-2; D call uncertain. Germline lookup yields CDR1 LGHDT and CDR2 YNNKEL (reference sequence). This CDR3 has 13 residues. Deletions cut 1 base from V and 5 bases from J, with 5 bases between. The CDR3 spells CASSQVQTGELFF. The CDR3 nucleotides read TGTGCCAGCAGCCAAGTCCAAACCGGGGAGCTGTTTTTT.

J is TRBJ2-1 and V is TRBV29-1; 9 bases are a match to TRBD1. Germline CDR1 and CDR2: SQVTM and ANQGSEA. The CDR3 is 14 amino acids. The V and J ends lost 8 bases and 7 bases, in that order; junction bases with no gene match: 12. The CDR3 DNA reads TGCAGCTTCCAACCCGGACAGGGGAGGAATGAGCAGTTCTTC. Translation gives CSFQPGQGRNEQFF.

This clonotype was recorded a few times. This chain connects TRBV29-1 to TRBJ2-3, with 7 bases that match TRBD2. V lost 6 bases to trimming and J lost 4 bases; unmatched junction nucleotides: 7. CDR1 SQVTM and CDR2 ANQGSEA come from the germline V gene. This CDR3 comprises 13 residues. CDR3 sequence (DNA): TGCAGCGTGGAGCGGGGAAGGCCAGATACGCAGTATTTT. Its translation: CSVERGRPDTQYF.

This chain joins TRBV24-1 and TRBJ2-2, with a possible D match to TRBD2 (5 bases). Trimming removed 6 bases from V and 6 bases from J, with 10 bases in between. CDR3 length: 13 residues. Germline assignment: CDR1 KGHDR and CDR2 SFDVKD. The CDR3 loop is CATSSRTAGELFF. CDR3 DNA: TGTGCCACCAGTTCTCGGACTGCCGGGGAGCTGTTTTTT.

In its sample, this clonotype was seen many times. The chain joins TRBV24-1 to TRBJ2-1, with 10 bases lining up with TRBD2. V trimming: 11 bases; J trimming: 6 bases; junction bases outside the gene matches: 6. CDR1 and CDR2 from the germline V gene are KGHDR and SFDVKD. The CDR3 runs 13 residues. CDR3 sequence: CAISGRVGNEQFF. The CDR3 DNA follows: TGTGCCATCAGCGGGAGGGTTGGCAATGAGCAGTTCTTC.

In this sample, this clonotype turned up once. This chain links TRBV27 with TRBJ1-3; tentative D call: TRBD1 (5 bases). V lost 4 bases to trimming and J lost 8 bases, with 21 bases between them. There are 16 residues in the CDR3. Germline lookup yields CDR1 MNHEY and CDR2 SMNVEV (reference sequence). The CDR3 sequence is CASSSRGGGFRHTIYF. The CDR3 nucleotides are TGTGCCAGCAGTTCCCGGGGCGGCGGCTTTCGACACACCATATATTTT.

A word on this clonotype: Mismatch with germline at one junction end may stem from a read error. The V and J genes are TRBV12-3 or TRBV12-4 and TRBJ2-4; maybe TRBD1 (6 bases). This CDR3 is 11 amino acids long. The CDR3 protein is CASSSRQESYF. The CDR3 region has the DNA TGTGCCAGCAGTTCTCGACAGGAGTCGTATTTC.

This clonotype came up a few times. The gene calls are TRBV3-1 and TRBJ2-2, with 12 bases lining up with TRBD2. J gave up 7 bases and V 7 bases, and 7 bases lay outside the gene matches. Germline V CDR1 and CDR2: LGHDT, YNNKEL (reference sequence). This CDR3 is built from 15 residues. CDR3: CASTRTSGEGGELFF. CDR3 coding DNA: TGTGCCAGCACCCGGACTAGCGGGGAAGGCGGGGAGCTGTTTTTT.

The chain links TRBV12-3 or TRBV12-4 to TRBJ2-5; D uncertain. The CDR3 is 14 amino acids. Between the trimmed V and J ends, which lost 5 bases and 9 bases, there was a span of 19 bases. This CDR3 is CASSPRTAQIAQYF. CDR3 nucleotide sequence: TGTGCCAGCAGTCCTCGGACCGCCCAAATCGCCCAGTACTTC.